This paragraph reports one T cell receptor beta chain. The entry originates in a study of T cell responses to AZD1222 COVID-19 vaccine. Profiling relied on immunoSEQ multiplex PCR, and the TCRdb table lists in-frame clones only, not all of them. The sample has over 120,000 clones; 80% to 95% are singletons. Germline V CDR1 and CDR2: SEHNR, FQNEAQ (reference sequence). V lost 4 bases, J lost 4 bases, and 8 bases lay in between. The CDR3 consists of 13 residues. Sequencing used peripheral blood, obtained 28 days after the second AZD1222 dose. The chain carries TRBV7-9 and TRBJ1-5; D perhaps matches TRBD1 (6 bases). The origin of this receptor is an adult who received the AZD1222 COVID-19 vaccine. The DNA for the CDR3 is TGTGCCAGCAGCTACAGGGAAAATCAGCCCCAGCATTTT. It codes for CASSYRENQPQHF. Full variable domain (remainder filled in from reference TRBV7-9 and TRBJ1-5): DTGVSQNPRHKITKRGQNVTFRCDPISEHNRLYWYRQTLGQGPEFLTYFQNEAQLEKSRLLSDRFSAERPKGSFSTLEIQRTEQGDSAMYLCASSYRENQPQHFGDGTRLSIL.